The sample holds many counts of the clone carrying this T cell receptor (beta chain). This sample is drawn from a study of tumor-infiltrating lymphocytes in primary liver carcinoma. Researchers generated TCR beta cDNA from 500 ng of total RNA, relying on a constant-region primer. Three nested multiplex PCR rounds, a slightly modified ARM-PCR, produced the libraries for TCR beta. Two initial PCR rounds of ten to eleven cycles each paired TRBV1-TRBV30 forward primers with a C-beta reverse primer. TCRdb analysed the multiplex PCR reads with MiXCR anew, one entry per CDR3 protein. The repertoire includes around 78,000 distinct CDR3 sequences, 70% to 80% of them detected once, and approximately 15% sits in the top ten. The germline V and J ends were trimmed by 3 bases and 0 bases, with 13 bases remaining between them. From germline, CDR1 is MDHEN and CDR2 SYDVKM. CDR3 length equals 16 residues. For each extraction, RNA and DNA were obtained together from around 20-30 mg of unsorted bulk tissue.

The rearrangement uses TRBV28 and TRBJ2-3; tentative D call: TRBD2 (6 bases). The sequencing sample was made of liver tumor tissue from sampling region 4. The subset: tumor region T4, right-lateral pole. The receptor was isolated from a woman between 55 and 75 years old with primary liver carcinoma and hepatitis B virus infection. The CDR3 reads CASSLFGGSSTDTQYF. DNA for the CDR3: TGTGCCAGCAGTTTGTTCGGGGGATCCAGCACAGATACGCAGTATTTT.